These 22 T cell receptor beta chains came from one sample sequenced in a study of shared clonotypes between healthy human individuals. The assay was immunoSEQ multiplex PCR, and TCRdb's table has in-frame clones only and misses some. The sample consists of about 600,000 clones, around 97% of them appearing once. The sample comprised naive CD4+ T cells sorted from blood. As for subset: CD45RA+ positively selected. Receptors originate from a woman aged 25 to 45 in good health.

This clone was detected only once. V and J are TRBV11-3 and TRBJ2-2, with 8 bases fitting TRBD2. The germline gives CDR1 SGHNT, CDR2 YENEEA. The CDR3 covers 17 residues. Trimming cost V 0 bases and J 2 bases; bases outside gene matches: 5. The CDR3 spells CASSLEVAGSNTGELFF. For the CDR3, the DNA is TGTGCCAGCAGCTTAGAGGTAGCGGGATCAAACACCGGGGAGCTGTTTTTT.

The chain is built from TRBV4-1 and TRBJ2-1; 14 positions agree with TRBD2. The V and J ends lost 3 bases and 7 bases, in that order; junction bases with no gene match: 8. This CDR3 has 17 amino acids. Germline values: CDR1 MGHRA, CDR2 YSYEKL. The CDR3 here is CASSQPRLAGGRNEQFF. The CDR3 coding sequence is TGCGCCAGCAGCCAGCCCAGACTAGCGGGAGGGCGGAATGAGCAGTTCTTC.

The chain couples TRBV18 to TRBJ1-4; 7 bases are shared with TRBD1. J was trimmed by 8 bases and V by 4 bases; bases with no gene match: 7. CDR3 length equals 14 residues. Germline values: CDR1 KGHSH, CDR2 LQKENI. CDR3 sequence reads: CASSRDRVEEKLFF. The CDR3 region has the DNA TGTGCCAGCTCACGTGACAGGGTCGAAGAAAAACTGTTTTTT.

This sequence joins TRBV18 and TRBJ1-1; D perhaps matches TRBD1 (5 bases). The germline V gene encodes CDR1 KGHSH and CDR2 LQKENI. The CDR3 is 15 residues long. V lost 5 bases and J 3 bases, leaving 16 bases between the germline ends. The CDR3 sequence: CASSEGRPGDTEAFF. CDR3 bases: TGTGCCAGCTCAGAGGGACGGCCGGGGGACACTGAAGCTTTCTTT.

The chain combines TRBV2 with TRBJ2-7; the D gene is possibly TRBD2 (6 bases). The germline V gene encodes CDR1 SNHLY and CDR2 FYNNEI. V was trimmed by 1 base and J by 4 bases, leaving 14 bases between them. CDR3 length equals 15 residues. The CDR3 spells CASSEGRGAPYEQYF. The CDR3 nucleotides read TGTGCCAGCAGTGAAGGGAGGGGCGCCCCGTACGAGCAGTACTTC.

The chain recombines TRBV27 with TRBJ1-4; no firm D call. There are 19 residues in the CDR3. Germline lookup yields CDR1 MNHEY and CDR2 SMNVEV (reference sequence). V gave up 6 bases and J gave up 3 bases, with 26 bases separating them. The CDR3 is CASSLPAEPRINSNEKLFF. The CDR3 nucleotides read TGTGCCAGCAGCCTCCCCGCGGAGCCACGAATCAACTCTAATGAAAAACTGTTTTTT.

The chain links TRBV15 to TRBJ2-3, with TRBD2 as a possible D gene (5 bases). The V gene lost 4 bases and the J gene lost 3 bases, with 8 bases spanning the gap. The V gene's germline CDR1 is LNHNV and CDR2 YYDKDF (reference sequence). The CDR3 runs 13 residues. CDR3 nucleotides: TGTGCCACCAGCACTCGGGGAACAGATACGCAGTATTTT. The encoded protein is CATSTRGTDTQYF.

CDR3 in amino acids: CASSLVGGIGETQYF. CDR3 nucleotides: TGTGCCAGCAGCTTAGTCGGCGGGATCGGGGAGACCCAGTACTTC. The chain links TRBV7-9 to TRBJ2-5; weak D call: TRBD2 (6 bases). The CDR3 sequence is 15 residues long. Germline CDR1 and CDR2: SEHNR and FQNEAQ (reference sequence). V lost 1 base and J 5 bases, leaving 14 bases between the germline ends.

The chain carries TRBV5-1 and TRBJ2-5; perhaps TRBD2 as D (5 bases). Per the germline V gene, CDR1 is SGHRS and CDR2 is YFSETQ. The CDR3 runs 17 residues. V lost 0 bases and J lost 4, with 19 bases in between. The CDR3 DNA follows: TGCGCCAGCAGCTTGGGTTCAGGAGGTGGAATCGGAGAGACCCAGTACTTC. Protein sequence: CASSLGSGGGIGETQYF. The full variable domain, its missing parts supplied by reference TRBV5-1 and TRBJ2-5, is KAGVTQTPRYLIKTRGQQVTLSCSPISGHRSVSWYQQTPGQGLQFLFEYFSETQRNKGNFPGRFSGRQFSNSRSEMNVSTLELGDSALYLCASSLGSGGGIGETQYFGPGTRLLVL.

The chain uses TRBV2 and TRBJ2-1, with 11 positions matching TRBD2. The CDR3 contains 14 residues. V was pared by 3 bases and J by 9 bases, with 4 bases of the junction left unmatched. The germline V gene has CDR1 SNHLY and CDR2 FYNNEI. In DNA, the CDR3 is TGTGCCAGCAGTGACGGGACTAGCGGAACTGAGCAGTTCTTC. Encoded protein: CASSDGTSGTEQFF.

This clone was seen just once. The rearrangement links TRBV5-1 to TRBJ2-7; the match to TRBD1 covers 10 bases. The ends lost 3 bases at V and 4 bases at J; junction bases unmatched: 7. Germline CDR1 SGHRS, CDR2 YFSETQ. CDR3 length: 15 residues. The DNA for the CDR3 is TGCGCCAGCAGCTCCGCGACAGGGGGCTTGTACGAGCAGTACTTC. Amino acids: CASSSATGGLYEQYF.

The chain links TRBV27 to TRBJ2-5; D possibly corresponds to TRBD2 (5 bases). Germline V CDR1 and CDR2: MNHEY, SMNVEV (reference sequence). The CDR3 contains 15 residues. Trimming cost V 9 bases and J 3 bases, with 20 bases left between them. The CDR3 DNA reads TGTGCCAGGGCCCAAGGACTCTTCCCAAAAGAGACCCAGTACTTC. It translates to CARAQGLFPKETQYF.

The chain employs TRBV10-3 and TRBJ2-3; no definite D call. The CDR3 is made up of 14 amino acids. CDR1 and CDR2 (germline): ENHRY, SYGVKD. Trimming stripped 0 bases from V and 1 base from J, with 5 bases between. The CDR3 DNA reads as TGTGCCATCAGTGAGTCTTTGCGCACAGATACGCAGTATTTT. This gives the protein CAISESLRTDTQYF.

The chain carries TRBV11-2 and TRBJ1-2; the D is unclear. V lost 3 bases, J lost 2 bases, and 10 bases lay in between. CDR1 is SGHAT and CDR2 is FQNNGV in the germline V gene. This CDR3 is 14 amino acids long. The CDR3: CASSFPEGNYGYTF. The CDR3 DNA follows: TGTGCCAGCAGCTTTCCCGAAGGGAACTATGGCTACACCTTC.

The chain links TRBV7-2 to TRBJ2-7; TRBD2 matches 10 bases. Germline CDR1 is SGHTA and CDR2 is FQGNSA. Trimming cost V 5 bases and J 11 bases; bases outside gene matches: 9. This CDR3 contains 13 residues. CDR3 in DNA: TGTGCCAGCAGCCCCCGGACTAGCGGCTGGAAGTACTTC. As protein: CASSPRTSGWKYF.

This CDR3 reads CASSLGTFYEQYF. DNA of the CDR3: TGTGCCAGCAGTCTAGGGACCTTTTACGAGCAGTACTTC. The rearrangement uses TRBV28 and TRBJ2-7; D may be TRBD1 or TRBD2 (5 bases each). The CDR3 has 13 residues. Trimming stripped 5 bases from V and 4 bases from J, with 12 bases between. Germline loops: CDR1 MDHEN, CDR2 SYDVKM.

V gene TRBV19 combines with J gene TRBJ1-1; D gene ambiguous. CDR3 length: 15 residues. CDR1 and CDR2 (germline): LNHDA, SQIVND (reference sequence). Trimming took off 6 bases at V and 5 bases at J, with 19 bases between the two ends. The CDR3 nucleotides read TGTGCCAGTAGACCGCGGGCCGGACCCCCAACTGAAGCTTTCTTT. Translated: CASRPRAGPPTEAFF.

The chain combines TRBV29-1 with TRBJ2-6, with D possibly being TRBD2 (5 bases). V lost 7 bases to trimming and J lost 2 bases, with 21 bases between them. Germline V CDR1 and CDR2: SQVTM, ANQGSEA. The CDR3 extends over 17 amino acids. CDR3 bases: TGCAGCGCTGTTCTGGTTTCGGGGTGGCCTGGGGCCAACGTCCTGACTTTC. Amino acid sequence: CSAVLVSGWPGANVLTF.

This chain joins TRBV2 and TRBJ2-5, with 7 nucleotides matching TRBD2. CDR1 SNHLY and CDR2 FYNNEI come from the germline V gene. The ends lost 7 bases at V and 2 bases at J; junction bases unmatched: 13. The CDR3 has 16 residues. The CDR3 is CASTSIELAEQETQYF. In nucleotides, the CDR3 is TGTGCCAGCACCTCGATTGAGCTAGCGGAACAAGAGACCCAGTACTTC.

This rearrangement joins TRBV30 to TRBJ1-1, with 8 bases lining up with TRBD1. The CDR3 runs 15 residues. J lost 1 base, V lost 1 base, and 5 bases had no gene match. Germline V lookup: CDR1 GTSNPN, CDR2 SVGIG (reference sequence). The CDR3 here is CAWSAIGQGNTEAFF. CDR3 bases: TGTGCCTGGAGTGCTATCGGACAGGGGAACACTGAAGCTTTCTTT. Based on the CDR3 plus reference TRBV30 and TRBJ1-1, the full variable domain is SQTIHQWPATLVQPVGSPLSLECTVEGTSNPNLYWYRQAAGRGLQLLFYSVGIGQISSEVPQNLSASRPQDRQFILSSKKLLLSDSGFYLCAWSAIGQGNTEAFFGQGTRLTVV.

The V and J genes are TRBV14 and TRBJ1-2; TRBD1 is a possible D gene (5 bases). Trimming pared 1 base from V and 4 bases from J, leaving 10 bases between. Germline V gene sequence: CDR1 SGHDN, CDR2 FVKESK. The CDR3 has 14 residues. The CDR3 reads CASSQVPGIYGYTF. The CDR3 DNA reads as TGTGCCAGCAGCCAAGTTCCAGGGATCTATGGCTACACCTTC.

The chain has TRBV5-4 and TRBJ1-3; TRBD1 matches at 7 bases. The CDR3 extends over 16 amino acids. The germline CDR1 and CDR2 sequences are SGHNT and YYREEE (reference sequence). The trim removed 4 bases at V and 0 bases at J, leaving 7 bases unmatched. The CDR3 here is CASSNPGQSSGNTIYF. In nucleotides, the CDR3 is TGTGCCAGCAGCAACCCGGGACAGAGCTCTGGAAACACCATATATTTT.